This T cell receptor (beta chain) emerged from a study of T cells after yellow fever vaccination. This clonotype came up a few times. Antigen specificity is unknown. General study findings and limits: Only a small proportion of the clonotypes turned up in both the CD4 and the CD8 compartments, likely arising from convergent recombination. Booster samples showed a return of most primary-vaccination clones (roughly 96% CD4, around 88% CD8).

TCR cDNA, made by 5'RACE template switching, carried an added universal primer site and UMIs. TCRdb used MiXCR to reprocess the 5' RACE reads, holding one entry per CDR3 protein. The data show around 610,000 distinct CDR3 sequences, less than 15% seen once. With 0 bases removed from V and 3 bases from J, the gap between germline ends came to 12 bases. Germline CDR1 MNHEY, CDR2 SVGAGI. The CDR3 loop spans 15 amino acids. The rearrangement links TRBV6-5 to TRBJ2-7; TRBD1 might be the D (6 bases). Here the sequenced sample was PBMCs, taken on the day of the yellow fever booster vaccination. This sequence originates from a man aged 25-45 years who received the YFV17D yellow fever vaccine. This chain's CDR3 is CASSYSVQGNYEQYF. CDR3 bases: TGTGCCAGCAGTTACTCGGTGCAGGGGAACTACGAGCAGTACTTC.